Given below is one T cell receptor beta chain in context. This record comes from a study of T cell changes during pregnancy in multiple sclerosis. The protocol was immunoSEQ multiplex PCR, while the TCRdb copy is restricted to in-frame clones and leaves out a portion. The sample includes approximately 48,000 clones, 90% seen only once; the top ten take roughly 3.2%. Trimming removed 0 bases from V and 7 bases from J, with 10 bases in between. CDR1 and CDR2 (germline): GTSNPN, SVGIG (reference sequence). This CDR3 comprises 14 residues. V is TRBV30 and J is TRBJ1-6, with TRBD1 as a possible D gene (6 bases). The TCR was taken from a female donor with multiple sclerosis, enrolled in a pregnancy study. The material was CD8+ T cells from peripheral blood mononuclear cells, obtained before pregnancy. The CDR3 region is CAWSVWGQNSPLHF. CDR3 bases: TGTGCCTGGAGTGTCTGGGGGCAGAATTCACCCCTCCACTTT.